The T cell receptor (beta chain) under discussion was sequenced for a study of CD8 T cells in Susac syndrome. The RNA, about 0.45 to 1 ug, was put through reverse transcription using random hexamers. One entry per CDR3 protein, called by TCRdb with MiXCR from the immunoSEQ multiplex PCR reads. The sample holds 210,000 or so distinct CDR3 sequences; over 90% are singletons and the top ten take 0.15% to 0.2%. The CDR3 is made up of 15 amino acids. Between the trimmed V and J ends, which lost 1 base and 4 bases, there was a span of 16 bases. Germline V gene data show CDR1 as DFQATT and CDR2 as SNEGSKA (reference sequence).

This clonotype was sampled from a human donor with Susac syndrome. J is TRBJ1-2 and V is TRBV20-1, with D possibly TRBD1 on 5 matching bases. Specimen: CD4+ T cells from PBMCs. The CDR3 DNA follows: TGCAGTGCTAGAGTCGTGGCAGGGCGAGGCTATGGCTACACCTTC. As protein: CSARVVAGRGYGYTF.